One and the same sample provided the 5 T cell receptor beta chains below, sequenced in a study of blood T cell repertoires in COVID-19. TCRdb keeps only in-frame clones here, not all; method: immunoSEQ multiplex PCR. The sample has fewer than 300,000 clones; 80% to 90% are singletons. The sequencing input was PBMCs or T cells enriched from blood (not recorded which). The receptors come from a man between 18 and 35 years old who had recovered from COVID-19.

V and J are TRBV10-3 and TRBJ2-7; 8 nucleotides line up with TRBD2. The CDR3 sequence is 16 residues long. Germline-derived CDR1 and CDR2 are ENHRY and SYGVKD. V lost 5 bases, J lost 2 bases, and 11 bases stayed unmatched. CDR3 loop: CAISPGAGGGTYEQYF. The CDR3 coding sequence is TGTGCCATCAGTCCCGGGGCGGGCGGGGGGACCTACGAGCAGTACTTC.

This clone was detected a few times. The gene calls are TRBV19 and TRBJ2-3; weak D call: TRBD2 (6 bases). The germline V and J ends were trimmed by 1 base and 2 bases, with 10 bases remaining between them. The CDR3 contains 15 residues. The germline V gene has CDR1 LNHDA and CDR2 SQIVND (reference sequence). CDR3 coding DNA: TGTGCCAGTAGTATAGTGGGAGGTCCCACAGATACGCAGTATTTT. Translation gives CASSIVGGPTDTQYF.

The CDR3 loop reads CASSSGTSGTDEQYF. The CDR3 nucleotides read TGTGCCAGCAGTTCAGGGACTAGCGGGACCGACGAGCAGTACTTC. The rearrangement uses TRBV28 and TRBJ2-7, with 13 positions matching TRBD2. The germline V gene encodes CDR1 MDHEN and CDR2 SYDVKM. This CDR3 region has 15 residues. V dropped 4 bases and J dropped 5; count of bases not matched to a gene: 5.

This chain uses TRBV11-3 with TRBJ2-3; D perhaps matches TRBD2 (6 bases). The germline V and J ends were trimmed by 0 bases and 1 base, with 8 bases remaining between them. This CDR3 is 15 amino acids long. In germline, CDR1 is SGHNT, CDR2 YENEEA. CDR3 DNA: TGTGCCAGCAGCTTAGACGGGGGAGGCACAGATACGCAGTATTTT. Protein: CASSLDGGGTDTQYF.

J is TRBJ2-7 and V is TRBV28, with a tentative D call TRBD2 (6 bases). The germline V and J ends were trimmed by 6 bases and 6 bases, with 15 bases remaining between them. Per the germline V gene, CDR1 is MDHEN and CDR2 is SYDVKM. This CDR3 contains 13 residues. In nucleotides, the CDR3 is TGTGCCAGCAGCTCTGCCCAGGGAGGCGAGCAGTACTTC. This sequence encodes CASSSAQGGEQYF.